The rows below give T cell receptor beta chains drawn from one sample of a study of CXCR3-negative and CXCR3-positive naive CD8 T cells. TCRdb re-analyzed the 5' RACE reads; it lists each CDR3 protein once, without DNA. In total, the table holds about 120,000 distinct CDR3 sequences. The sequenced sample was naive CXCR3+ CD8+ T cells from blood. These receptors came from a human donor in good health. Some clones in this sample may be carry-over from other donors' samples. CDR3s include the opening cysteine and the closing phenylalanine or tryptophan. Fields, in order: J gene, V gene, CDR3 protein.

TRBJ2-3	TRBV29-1	CSVEGGRSTDTQYF
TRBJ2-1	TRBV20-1	CSAPPRFRDYNEQFF
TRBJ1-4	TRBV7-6	CASSLAGETNEKLFF
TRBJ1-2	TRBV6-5	CASSYSTTGHGYTF
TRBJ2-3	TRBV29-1	CSVDQGGVTDTQYF
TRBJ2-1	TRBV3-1	CASSHGSYNEQFF
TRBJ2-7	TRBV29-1	CSVVLTGQESYEQYF
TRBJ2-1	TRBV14	CASSQNVRGPYYNEQFF
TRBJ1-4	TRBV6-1	CASSEKPENEKLFF
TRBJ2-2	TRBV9	CASSPLASGGKTNTGELFF
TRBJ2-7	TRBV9	CASPRKRICSYEQYF
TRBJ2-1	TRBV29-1	CSVGVEGRGQFF
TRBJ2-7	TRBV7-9	CASSLTVSSYEQYF
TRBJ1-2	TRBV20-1	CSATSGTVGYTF
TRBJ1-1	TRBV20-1	CSATRTENTEAFF
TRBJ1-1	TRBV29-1	CSVARGTTEAFF
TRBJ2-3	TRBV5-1	CASSLASGGTDTQYF
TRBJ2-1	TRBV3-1	CASSQESSGRNEQFF
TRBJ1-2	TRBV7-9	CASSTRDRGNYGYTF
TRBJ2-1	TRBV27	CASRRIQSSYNEQFF
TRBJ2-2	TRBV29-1	CSAGGPDNTGELFF
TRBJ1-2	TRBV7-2	CASSWGGTPSYGYTF
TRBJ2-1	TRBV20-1	CSARDQGHEQFF
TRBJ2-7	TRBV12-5	CASGPGTSGRYEQYF
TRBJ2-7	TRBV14	CASSQVQSYYEQYF
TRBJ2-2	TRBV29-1	CSVERGATNTGELFF
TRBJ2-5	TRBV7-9	CASSFSGGQETQYF
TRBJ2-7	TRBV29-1	CSVSGTGIGHEQYF
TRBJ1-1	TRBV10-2	CASRDRGPDTEAFF
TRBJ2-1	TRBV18	CASSPAGGTYNEQFF
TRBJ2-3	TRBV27	CASSNGASGSGRADTQYF
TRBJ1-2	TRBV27	CASSFGGGLYGYTF
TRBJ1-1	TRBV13	CASSSTGYAEAFF
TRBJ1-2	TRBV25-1	CASSESLAGGDGYTF
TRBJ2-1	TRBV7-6	CASSLAWTSGSNYNEQFF
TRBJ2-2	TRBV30	CAWSVLQMAAVGELFF
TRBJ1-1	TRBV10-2	CASRIQANTEAFF
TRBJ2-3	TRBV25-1	CASSEYAGTDTQYF